This T cell receptor (beta chain) was sequenced in a study of cytomegalovirus exposure and HLA in healthy donors (dated by TCRdb to 2017 to 2019). Study-wide context: An earlier analysis of several hundred of the donors reported about 260 Gb of sequence data and some 110 million unique TCR beta sequences obtained from some 200 million T cells. Among the approximately 420 genotyped donors, around 81% belonged to the genetic ancestry cluster associated with self-reported Caucasian donors. The study profiled the T cell repertoires of approximately 700 subjects by immunosequencing and related them to cytomegalovirus serostatus. Typing coverage differed by locus: A, B, C, DRB1 and DQB1 were typed in roughly 620-640 donors, DQA1 in roughly 500, DPA1 in roughly 590, and DPB1 in approximately 450. Every discovery cohort repertoire had been produced on one sequencing platform. The study aimed to test whether cataloging public T cell receptors could reveal signatures of past pathogen exposure. To study patterns of TCR occurrence, a later analysis re-analyzed previously published TCR beta repertoires from 666 donors and added high-resolution HLA genotyping. On average, roughly 250,000 unique TCR beta nucleotide sequences were sequenced per donor among a few hundred genotyped donors of the cohort, with about 19% of those sequences being non-productive. An early release that covered roughly 600 HLA-typed donors contained approximately 300 gigabases of sequencing data and tens of millions of unique TCR sequences. Donor age, sex, ethnicity and CMV serostatus were collected together with the repertoire data. High-throughput TCR immunosequencing, statistical association of individual TCRs with disease status, and machine learning were combined to predict cytomegalovirus infection status. Several DR-DQ haplotypes were handled as single units for association and clustering, since linkage in the cohort was strong. HLA typing included class I and class II loci at four-digit resolution. In addition to the first cohort of several hundred subjects, a separate validation cohort of approximately 130 different subjects was used. In the later analysis, no new phenotypic data were used to find candidate immune exposures; instead, reliance was placed on TCR beta sequences and their occurrence across donors. Genome-wide SNP genotypes for about 60% of the roughly 700 donors were used in a later genetic analysis, which treated that subset as a discovery cohort. An earlier analysis of a few hundred of the donors applied high-throughput TCR beta sequencing to assess whether each TCR beta V gene segment acted as functional or pseudogenic.

The cohort consisted of 666 healthy bone marrow donors. All cohort members were sampled while nominally healthy, although unrecorded immune exposures were likely present. Of the 650 to 700 cohort members, about 280 had positive CMV serostatus and about 330 had negative CMV serostatus, and CMV serostatus was not recorded for the donor. Every donor gave a peripheral blood sample, and the peripheral blood mononuclear cells from that sample were used for TCR beta sequencing. The Qiagen DNeasy Blood Extraction Kit was used to extract genomic DNA from the blood cell samples. Receptor libraries were prepared by the immunoSEQ multiplex PCR assay. The multiplex PCR relied on a mix of 60 forward primers for TCR Vbeta segments and 13 reverse primers for TCR Jbeta segments. The CDR3 region of rearranged TCR beta genes was amplified from genomic DNA by a multiplex PCR assay. On the Illumina HiSeq System, the amplified TCR beta libraries were sequenced as 87-base-pair reads. The original methods were these. A later analysis tallied roughly 78 million unique TCR beta chains across the 650 to 750 repertoires, and approximately 11 million of those chains were shared by two or more donors. Raw reads were error-corrected and collapsed into unique sequences with a nearest-neighbor algorithm that merged closely related sequences to remove PCR and sequencing errors. To assign V, D and J gene segments, CDR3 sequences were aligned to IMGT reference sequences. Each retained sequence needed at least a six-nucleotide match to both a V gene segment and a J gene segment. A rearrangement counted as productive if the CDR3 had no stop codons and remained in frame with V and J, and every other rearrangement counted as non-productive. CDR3 was defined according to IMGT convention as the region running from the second conserved V-encoded cysteine to the conserved J-encoded phenylalanine. The earlier analysis of about 610 of the donors excluded any sequence lacking an unambiguous match to a single V gene segment. An earlier analysis of 587 of the donors called V segments functional above 56.7% productive rearrangements and segregating when the between-donor standard deviation exceeded 5%. To diagnose cytomegalovirus status from the catalog of TCR beta chain sequences, a statistical classification framework was built. In a later analysis, V and J genes were assigned by comparing TCR nucleotide sequences against IMGT/GENE-DB human TR gene sequences. In a later analysis, CDR3 sequences and most-parsimonious VDJ recombination scenarios were assigned using the TCRdist pipeline. In a later analysis, each TCR beta chain was defined by its CDR3 amino acid sequence together with its V-gene family, and reads lacking a unique V-gene family were excluded. In a later analysis, 450 to 600 highly shared, low-generation-probability nucleotide sequences were removed to address suspected cross-contamination and a sequencing artifact. In a later analysis, a clonal expansion index was calculated for each public chain from normalized within-repertoire ranks of inferred template counts. In a later analysis, generation probabilities were computed with a VDJ recombination model fitted to out-of-frame rearrangements, and the resulting probabilities were checked against IGoR. In a later analysis, TCR-TCR, TCR-HLA and TCR-CMV co-occurrence was scored with hypergeometric tests, and a repertoire-size bias correction was applied to TCR pairs. To estimate false discovery rates, a later analysis permuted the HLA or CMV assignments 20 times. In a later analysis, co-occurring TCRs were grouped with DBSCAN, and TCRdist sequence similarity was added when clustering was performed within HLA-allele-positive subsets. Co-occurrence clustering excluded repertoires with fewer than 30,000 or more than 120,000 public chains, plus five with anomalous nucleotide sharing. This is the immuneACCESS table as TCRdb keeps it, with only in-frame sequences that have V and J called. A part of the clones is gone; compared with another copy, unresolved V genes explain less than half, and the rest is unexplained. That table gives V, J and clone size, and the DNA gave D and trimming. The sample table contains 85,000 to 120,000 clones; only one count was recorded for 55% to 80% of them. Under 5.5% of the sample is taken by the ten largest.

Results and caveats for the whole study, not just this receptor: According to the authors, the approach could potentially be generalized to other disease states and immunological phenotypes. Most TCR sequences were seen in very few donors, while some public TCRs were found in many individuals. The classifier was reported to diagnose cytomegalovirus status with high specificity and sensitivity in both the original and validation cohorts. In vitro tests confirmed that a few of the cytomegalovirus-associated TCR beta chains recognize cytomegalovirus antigens. In a later analysis, HLA-associated TCR beta chains were found to be more clonally expanded and to have lower generation probabilities than equally common non-associated chains. In a later analysis, most CMV-associated TCR beta chains were found to appear HLA-restricted, with HLA associations seemingly driven largely by CMV exposure. In the study, 150 to 200 TCR beta chains were listed as associated with cytomegalovirus. The sequencing pipeline was judged likely to have produced a cluster of highly shared sequence variants as a technical artifact. An earlier analysis of around 600 of the donors showed that most TCR beta V segments appeared in productive rearrangements either about 87% or about 30% of the time, which broadly matched IMGT annotations. A later analysis associated 16,951 TCR beta sequences with specific HLA alleles at a false discovery rate of 0.05. An association between a missense DCLRE1C variant and V-gene and J-gene trimming of TCR beta chains was found in a later genetic analysis and replicated in an independent cohort. Compared with the approximately 670-donor mean, donors in an Asian-associated ancestry cluster had fewer N-insertions in productive TCRs, according to a later genetic analysis. Strong co-occurrence of HLA alleles, especially DR and DQ, made assigning TCR associations to individual alleles difficult. Several of the top co-occurrence clusters appeared to be linked to parvovirus B19, influenza, CMV and Epstein-Barr virus, according to a later analysis. This cohort had only TCR beta chains sequenced, and the lack of alpha or paired-chain data limited which features could be detected. Around 16 rarely observed V segments, including chromosome 9 orphons, were excluded from the earlier analysis of approximately 500 of the donors because counts were too low. A further reported finding was that TCR beta sequences accurately predicted the HLA-A and HLA-B alleles for most subjects in the first cohort. Immune exposure information for the cohort was limited to CMV serostatus. Linkage disequilibrium might explain the correlated functional status among segregating V segments, but an unknown experimental factor could not be excluded. HLA typing was unavailable for some donors at each locus, so association tests used only the typed subset. In a later analysis, TCR association rates were found to vary across HLA loci, with the most associated TCRs seen for DRB1 alleles and the fewest for HLA-C alleles. The presence/absence analyses assumed that sequencing depth was roughly uniform across donors, and that assumption may not be true.

On this clone itself: Its cognate antigen has yet to be identified. No much larger clone exists at a distance of one base, and base qualities are not known.

The receptor was isolated from a human donor in good health. The sequenced sample consisted of PBMCs.

The CDR3 protein sequence reads: CASRGGGTGELFF. The DNA reads TGTGCCAGTAGGGGCGGGGGCACCGGGGAGCTGTTTTTT. Recombination connected TRBV19 to TRBJ2-2, and TRBD2 aligns with 7 junction nucleotides. According to the germline V gene (reference sequence), CDR1 reads LNHDA and CDR2 reads SQIVND. Germline trimming: 6 bases from V, 4 bases from J; junction bases outside gene matches: 2. The cysteine opens and the phenylalanine closes a CDR3 of 13 amino acids. This entry keeps only the CDR3 DNA: 39 bases, framed from base 1.